These T cell receptor beta chains were read from a single sample in a study of cytomegalovirus exposure and HLA in healthy donors. Clones were read by immunoSEQ multiplex PCR, and TCRdb kept only the in-frame ones, dropping some. Here the sample spans about 150,000 clones, roughly 84% being singletons. Sequencing was carried out using PBMCs. The receptor set was obtained from a man aged 18 to 30 in good health and CMV-seronegative. CDR3s include the opening cysteine and the closing phenylalanine or tryptophan. A D gene is named only where the DNA matches it firmly. Part of the rows lack a size; the others show once, few, many or a class for expanded clones.

13,TRBD1,TRBJ1-5,-,TRBV28,CASLQGGNQPQHF,TGTGCCAGCCTTCAGGGGGGCAATCAGCCCCAGCATTTT
13,-,TRBJ1-2,-,TRBV7-6,CASSLGRDGGYTF,TGTGCCAGCAGCTTAGGGCGGGATGGAGGCTACACCTTC
16,TRBD1,TRBJ2-1,-,TRBV5-1,CASSPGTGPTYNEQFF,TGCGCCAGCAGCCCTGGGACAGGGCCTACCTACAATGAGCAGTTCTTC
14,-,TRBJ2-7,-,TRBV9,CASSVEGVPYEQYF,TGTGCCAGCAGCGTAGAAGGGGTCCCCTACGAGCAGTACTTC
14,-,TRBJ2-5,-,TRBV2,CASSHPVREETQYF,TGTGCCAGCAGCCACCCCGTCAGGGAAGAGACCCAGTACTTC
15,-,TRBJ1-3,-,TRBV5-1,CASSLGVGAGNTIYF,TGCGCCAGCAGCTTGGGAGTAGGGGCTGGAAACACCATATATTTT
17,TRBD1,TRBJ1-6,-,TRBV15,CATSREEGTVGGSPLHF,TGTGCCACCAGCAGAGAGGAGGGGACAGTGGGGGGTTCACCCCTCCACTTT
16,-,TRBJ2-1,once,TRBV9,CASSPGTPSSYNEQFF,TGTGCCAGCAGCCCCGGGACACCGAGCTCCTACAATGAGCAGTTCTTC
15,-,TRBJ1-2,-,TRBV5-6,CASTQSGGTGFGNTF,TGTGCCAGCACCCAATCGGGGGGTACTGGGTTTGGCAACACCTTC
15,TRBD1,TRBJ2-5,-,TRBV6-5,CASSRQGAIQETQYF,TGTGCCAGCAGTAGACAGGGCGCTATCCAAGAGACCCAGTACTTC
15,TRBD1,TRBJ1-5,-,TRBV7-2,CASSRTGYSNQPQHF,TGTGCCAGCAGCCGGACAGGTTATAGCAATCAGCCCCAGCATTTT
14,TRBD2,TRBJ2-5,-,TRBV6-6,CASGGTSGQETQYF,TGTGCCAGCGGGGGGACTAGCGGTCAAGAGACCCAGTACTTC
16,TRBD1,TRBJ1-1,once,TRBV7-2,CASPLRGGALDTEAFF,TGTGCCAGTCCACTCCGAGGGGGCGCCTTGGACACTGAAGCTTTCTTT
15,-,TRBJ2-6,-,TRBV6-4,CASSEEASGANVLTF,TGTGCCAGCAGTGAAGAGGCCTCTGGGGCCAACGTCCTGACTTTC
14,-,TRBJ2-5,-,TRBV6-5,CATQSQGKSETQYF,TGTGCCACCCAGAGTCAGGGAAAATCGGAGACCCAGTACTTC
14,-,TRBJ2-7,-,TRBV28,CASSPSGNYYEQYF,TGTGCCAGCAGCCCCTCGGGGAATTACTACGAGCAGTACTTC
16,TRBD2,TRBJ2-1,-,TRBV10-3,CAISEGRLAGTNEQFF,TGTGCCATCAGTGAGGGGAGACTAGCGGGAACCAATGAGCAGTTCTTC
13,TRBD1,TRBJ1-2,-,TRBV28,CATLGTGGYGYTF,TGTGCCACCCTCGGGACAGGGGGATATGGCTACACCTTC
15,-,TRBJ2-7,few,TRBV18,CASSPPLGGTYEQYF,TGTGCCAGCTCACCACCCCTCGGCGGAACCTACGAGCAGTACTTC
17,TRBD2,TRBJ2-1,-,TRBV7-9,CSSSLARGTSALMEQFF,TGTTCCAGCAGCTTAGCGCGGGGGACTAGCGCGCTCATGGAGCAGTTCTTC
16,TRBD2,TRBJ2-2,-,TRBV5-1,CASSPSGTTNTGELFF,TGCGCCAGCAGCCCTAGCGGGACCACGAACACCGGGGAGCTGTTTTTT
11,-,TRBJ1-1,-,TRBV6-6,CALYFRERAFF,TGTGCCTTATATTTCAGGGAACGGGCTTTCTTT
15,-,TRBJ1-5,-,TRBV6-1,CASSERGRRDQPQHF,TGTGCCAGCAGTGAACGGGGACGGAGGGATCAGCCCCAGCATTTT
15,TRBD1,TRBJ2-7,-,TRBV2,CASSYTGTGGNEQYF,TGTGCCAGCAGTTATACCGGGACAGGGGGCAACGAGCAGTACTTC
15,-,TRBJ1-2,once,TRBV4-1,CASSQIGGARHGYTF,TGCGCCAGCAGCCAGATTGGGGGGGCCAGGCATGGCTACACCTTC
11,-,TRBJ2-3,-,TRBV5-1,CASRTTDTQYF,TGCGCCAGCAGAACAACAGATACGCAGTATTTT
18,-,TRBJ2-7,-,TRBV4-2,CASSQDSRSGSLSYEQYF,TGTGCCAGCAGCCAAGATTCGAGGAGCGGCTCGCTCTCCTACGAGCAGTACTTC
14,-,TRBJ2-1,-,TRBV6-5,CASRLEGLLQEQFF,TGTGCCAGCAGGCTAGAGGGTTTGCTCCAGGAGCAGTTCTTC
14,-,TRBJ2-7,-,TRBV5-4,CASSFRAGDYEQYF,TGTGCCAGCAGCTTCCGGGCAGGGGACTACGAGCAGTACTTC
18,TRBD2,TRBJ2-5,-,TRBV7-4,CASSSPVPKAGGWETQYF,TGTGCCAGCAGCTCCCCGGTCCCCAAAGCGGGGGGGTGGGAGACCCAGTACTTC
17,TRBD1,TRBJ1-2,-,TRBV28,CASSLGTGGGLGYGYTF,TGTGCCAGCAGTTTGGGGACAGGGGGAGGATTAGGCTATGGCTACACCTTC
12,-,TRBJ1-5,-,TRBV6-1,CASRAGNQPQHF,TGTGCCAGCAGGGCCGGCAATCAGCCCCAGCATTTT
18,-,TRBJ1-1,-,TRBV15,CATSRESAGYLRDTEAFF,TGTGCCACCAGCAGAGAGTCGGCAGGGTACTTACGGGACACTGAAGCTTTCTTT
14,-,TRBJ2-3,-,TRBV6-1,CASSDRDGTDTQYF,TGTGCCAGCAGTGACAGGGATGGCACAGATACGCAGTATTTT
12,-,TRBJ2-1,-,TRBV5-4,CASSGAPNEQFF,TGTGCCAGCAGCGGGGCGCCGAATGAGCAGTTCTTC
16,-,TRBJ1-6,-,TRBV11-2,CASSLLNGADGGPLHF,TGTGCCAGCAGCTTACTGAACGGAGCAGACGGAGGACCCCTCCACTTT
13,-,TRBJ2-7,few,TRBV2,CASSGNPTGEQYF,TGTGCCAGCAGTGGGAACCCAACGGGGGAGCAGTACTTC
15,TRBD1,TRBJ1-4,-,TRBV7-2,CASSAAGGNAEKLFF,TGTGCCAGCAGCGCGGCAGGGGGCAACGCCGAAAAACTGTTTTTT
15,TRBD2,TRBJ2-3,few,TRBV29-1,CSVEMGLVPTDTQYF,TGCAGCGTTGAAATGGGACTAGTCCCCACAGATACGCAGTATTTT
16,TRBD2,TRBJ2-7,-,TRBV18,CASSPPITSGTDEQYF,TGTGCCAGCTCACCACCGATAACTAGCGGGACTGACGAGCAGTACTTC
14,-,TRBJ1-1,-,TRBV9,CASSRSGQHTEAFF,TGTGCCAGCAGCCGGAGCGGACAGCACACTGAAGCTTTCTTT
13,TRBD1,TRBJ2-7,-,TRBV2,CASSRQGVNEQYF,TGTGCCAGCAGCCGACAGGGAGTAAACGAGCAGTACTTC
18,TRBD1,TRBJ2-3,-,TRBV30,CAWSLGQIPLFNTDTQYF,TGTGCCTGGAGCCTGGGACAGATTCCCCTCTTTAACACAGATACGCAGTATTTT
13,TRBD1,TRBJ2-7,-,TRBV6-5,CASGTGDSYEQYF,TGTGCCAGCGGGACAGGGGACTCCTACGAGCAGTACTTC
17,-,TRBJ1-5,-,TRBV10-3,CAISEGGRGAYNQPQHF,TGTGCCATCAGTGAGGGAGGCAGGGGAGCCTACAATCAGCCCCAGCATTTT
14,-,TRBJ2-3,-,TRBV2,CASRRGTGTDTQYF,TGTGCCAGCCGAAGAGGGACTGGGACGGATACGCAGTATTTT
15,-,TRBJ2-3,-,TRBV5-4,CASRDGLRNADTQYF,TGTGCCAGCAGAGATGGTCTACGTAACGCAGATACGCAGTATTTT
18,TRBD2,TRBJ2-7,-,TRBV18,CASSPRLAGGTSTYEQYF,TGTGCCAGCTCACCGAGACTAGCGGGCGGGACGTCGACCTACGAGCAGTACTTC
17,-,TRBJ2-3,-,TRBV5-8,CASSLPPGRWATDTQYF,TGTGCCAGCAGCTTGCCGCCCGGCCGTTGGGCCACAGATACGCAGTATTTT
15,-,TRBJ1-6,-,TRBV6-5,CASSYSAGVDSPLHF,TGTGCCAGCAGTTACTCCGCAGGGGTAGATTCACCCCTCCACTTT
14,TRBD2,TRBJ2-3,few,TRBV9,CASSSGDYTDTQYF,TGTGCCAGCAGTAGCGGGGATTACACAGATACGCAGTATTTT
12,-,TRBJ1-1,-,TRBV28,CASSRQTVPSFF,TGTGCCAGCAGTCGACAGACAGTGCCCAGCTTCTTT
14,-,TRBJ2-1,-,TRBV7-2,CASSFWGGAGEQFF,TGTGCCAGCAGCTTTTGGGGCGGGGCGGGGGAGCAGTTCTTC
13,-,TRBJ2-7,-,TRBV29-1,CSVLGQGTYEQYF,TGCAGCGTTCTGGGCCAGGGTACGTACGAGCAGTACTTC